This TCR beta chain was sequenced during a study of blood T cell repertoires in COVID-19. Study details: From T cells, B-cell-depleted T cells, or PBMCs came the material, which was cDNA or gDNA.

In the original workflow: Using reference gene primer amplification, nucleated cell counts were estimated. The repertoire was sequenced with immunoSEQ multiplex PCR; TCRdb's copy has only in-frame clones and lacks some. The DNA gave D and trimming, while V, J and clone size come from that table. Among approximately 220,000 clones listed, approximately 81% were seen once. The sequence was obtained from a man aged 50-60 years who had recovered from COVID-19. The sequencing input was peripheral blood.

The CDR3 DNA reads TGTGCCAGCTCACCCAACAGGGGCGAGCAGTACTTC. Its protein is CASSPNRGEQYF. This chain uses TRBV18 with TRBJ2-7; 7 nucleotides match TRBD1. J gave up 6 bases and V 3 bases, and 2 bases lay outside the gene matches. This CDR3 comprises 12 residues. Germline CDR1 KGHSH, CDR2 LQKENI.